Shown below are 24 T cell receptor beta chains from a single sample sequenced in a study of OX40 agonist ivuxolimab in advanced cancers. Sequenced by immunoSEQ multiplex PCR; TCRdb stores in-frame clones only, minus some. The data show under 95,000 clones, about 85% seen once. This material consisted of CD4+ or CD8+ T cells sorted from blood, taken in a trial of the OX40 agonist ivuxolimab. The receptors were gathered from an adult with an advanced solid tumor such as melanoma, head and neck, liver or kidney cancer.

V and J are TRBV6-1 and TRBJ2-7, with a possible D match to TRBD2 (6 bases). The CDR3 extends over 16 amino acids. Trimming took 0 bases from V and 3 from J, leaving 15 bases between them. The germline CDR1 and CDR2 sequences are MNHNS and SASEGT. CDR3 bases: TGTGCCAGCAGTGAAGCGCTTCACGGGGGACGCTACGAGCAGTACTTC. Translation gives CASSEALHGGRYEQYF.

This chain connects TRBV5-1 to TRBJ2-5; D is unclear. The germline V gene has CDR1 SGHRS and CDR2 YFSETQ. The V end lost 0 bases, the J end lost 4 bases, and 10 bases lay between the germline ends. The CDR3 is 14 amino acids. The CDR3 coding sequence is TGCGCCAGCAGCTTGGGAGGATTATTAGAGACCCAGTACTTC. Encoded protein: CASSLGGLLETQYF.

The chain joins TRBV5-5 to TRBJ1-2; 9 bases are shared with TRBD1. V gave up 4 bases and J gave up 6 bases; unmatched junction bases: 10. The CDR3 loop spans 15 amino acids. In germline, CDR1 is SGHKS, CDR2 YYEKEE (reference sequence). CDR3: CASSQSQQGADGYTF. CDR3 sequence (DNA): TGTGCCAGCAGCCAATCCCAACAGGGGGCGGATGGCTACACCTTC.

The gene calls are TRBV5-1 and TRBJ1-5; D is uncertain. Germline CDR1 reads SGHRS; CDR2 reads YFSETQ. The CDR3 has 14 amino acids. Trimming pared 0 bases from V and 4 bases from J, leaving 8 bases between. CDR3 loop: CASSLEGGNQPQHF. In DNA form, the CDR3 reads TGCGCCAGCAGCTTGGAGGGTGGGAATCAGCCCCAGCATTTT.

The chain combines TRBV19 with TRBJ1-5; D not certain. Trimming stripped 4 bases from V and 4 bases from J, with 8 bases between. This CDR3 is built from 13 residues. Per the germline V gene, CDR1 is LNHDA and CDR2 is SQIVND (reference sequence). The CDR3 region is CASSTIKNQPQHF. CDR3 coding DNA: TGTGCCAGTAGTACCATCAAGAATCAGCCCCAGCATTTT.

J is TRBJ1-1 and V is TRBV27; D unclear. The V end was cut by 3 bases, the J end by 0 bases, with 5 bases between. CDR1 MNHEY and CDR2 SMNVEV come from the germline V gene (reference sequence). The CDR3 is 13 residues long. The CDR3 coding sequence is TGTGCCAGCAGTTTCCGGATGAACACTGAAGCTTTCTTT. Its protein is CASSFRMNTEAFF.

The chain recombines TRBV30 with TRBJ2-7; D is unresolved. The V end lost 3 bases, the J end lost 7 bases, and 19 bases lay between the germline ends. Germline lookup yields CDR1 GTSNPN and CDR2 SVGIG (reference sequence). The CDR3 loop spans 14 amino acids. The CDR3 reads CAWRGMVGPREQYF. The CDR3 DNA sequence: TGTGCCTGGAGGGGAATGGTAGGGCCCCGAGAGCAGTACTTC. The full variable domain, in which reference TRBV30 and TRBJ2-7 provide the parts outside the CDR3, is SQTIHQWPATLVQPVGSPLSLECTVEGTSNPNLYWYRQAAGRGLQLLFYSVGIGQISSEVPQNLSASRPQDRQFILSSKKLLLSDSGFYLCAWRGMVGPREQYFGPGTRLTVT.

The chain employs TRBV6-1 and TRBJ2-1; 11 nucleotides line up with TRBD1. The germline CDR1 and CDR2 sequences are MNHNS and SASEGT. V was pared by 8 bases and J by 7 bases, with 10 bases of the junction left unmatched. This CDR3 spans 15 amino acids. The CDR3: CASGRRTGGENEQFF. CDR3 sequence (DNA): TGTGCCAGCGGAAGGCGGACAGGGGGCGAGAATGAGCAGTTCTTC.

The chain has TRBV5-1 and TRBJ1-1; a possible D gene is TRBD1 (5 bases). The germline CDR1 and CDR2 sequences are SGHRS and YFSETQ. With 2 bases removed from V and 3 bases from J, the gap between germline ends came to 8 bases. There are 13 residues in the CDR3. In DNA form, the CDR3 reads TGCGCCAGCAGCTTCGGACAAGACACTGAAGCTTTCTTT. It codes for CASSFGQDTEAFF.

The chain has TRBV19 and TRBJ2-4; 7 bases map to TRBD2. The germline V gene encodes CDR1 LNHDA and CDR2 SQIVND (reference sequence). The length of the CDR3 is 15 residues. J gave up 0 bases and V 6 bases, and 5 bases lay outside the gene matches. DNA for the CDR3: TGTGCCAGTAGGGGGAGGGGTTCAGCCAAAAACATTCAGTACTTC. Translation gives CASRGRGSAKNIQYF.

V usage is TRBV28 and J usage is TRBJ1-4; 9 positions match TRBD1. Germline V gene sequence: CDR1 MDHEN, CDR2 SYDVKM. J gave up 9 bases and V 2 bases, and 4 bases lay outside the gene matches. The CDR3 has 14 residues. For the CDR3, the DNA is TGTGCCAGCAGTTTACGGACAGGGGTACAAAAACTGTTTTTT. Translating gives CASSLRTGVQKLFF.

A note on this clone: Other DNA sequences within the sample encode an identical CDR3. V gene TRBV5-1 combines with J gene TRBJ1-2; no definite D call. In germline, CDR1 is SGHRS, CDR2 YFSETQ. CDR3 length: 13 amino acids. V was cut by 0 bases and J by 5 bases, with 8 bases left in between. The CDR3 DNA reads as TGCGCCAGCAGCTTGGCCGGTGATTATGGCTACACCTTC. Residues: CASSLAGDYGYTF.

The chain recombines TRBV6-1 with TRBJ1-5; D gene unclear. CDR1 and CDR2 (germline): MNHNS, SASEGT. The CDR3 sequence is 15 residues long. V shed 1 base and J shed 0 bases, with 7 bases lying between them. CDR3 DNA sequence: TGTGCCAGCAGTGAAGGAACGGTTAGCAATCAGCCCCAGCATTTT. This translates into CASSEGTVSNQPQHF.

The rearrangement links TRBV2 to TRBJ2-5, with 10 bases that match TRBD1. The CDR3 is 15 amino acids. V was clipped by 3 bases and J by 5 bases; unmatched bases: 6. Germline assignment: CDR1 SNHLY and CDR2 FYNNEI. The CDR3 DNA reads as TGTGCCAGCAGTGACGCTGACAGGGGGCGGGAGACCCAGTACTTC. This translates into CASSDADRGRETQYF.

This clone occurred a few times. This rearrangement joins TRBV5-1 to TRBJ2-5; 9 nucleotides line up with TRBD1. The CDR3 covers 15 residues. The germline gives CDR1 SGHRS, CDR2 YFSETQ. Germline trimming cut 4 bases from V and 5 bases from J; bases unmatched to any gene: 9. The CDR3 nucleotides are TGCGCCAGCAGCCCGACTGGGGACAGGGTGGAGACCCAGTACTTC. Encoded protein: CASSPTGDRVETQYF.

The rearrangement joins TRBV7-8 to TRBJ2-7; tentative D call: TRBD1 (5 bases). The germline V and J ends were trimmed by 6 bases and 6 bases, with 15 bases remaining between them. Germline CDR1 reads SGHVS; CDR2 reads FQNEAQ. CDR3 length: 13 residues. CDR3 nucleotides: TGTGCCAGCAGTCCACTACAAAGGGGCGAGCAGTACTTC. This gives the protein CASSPLQRGEQYF.

The sample holds a few counts of this clone. The rearrangement links TRBV7-2 to TRBJ1-2; no definite D call. The V gene lost 1 base and the J gene lost 7 bases, with 7 bases spanning the gap. The V gene's germline CDR1 is SGHTA and CDR2 FQGNSA. The CDR3 length is 12 residues. The CDR3 coding sequence is TGTGCCAGCAGCTTAGAGATAGGTGGCTACACCTTC. This sequence encodes CASSLEIGGYTF.

The chain employs TRBV27 and TRBJ2-3; 9 positions agree with TRBD2. The CDR3 covers 18 residues. Germline CDR1 MNHEY, CDR2 SMNVEV (reference sequence). J lost 3 bases, V lost 5 bases, and 15 bases had no gene match. In DNA, the CDR3 is TGTGCCAGCAGTCAATCCCTCTGGCGGGGGGGTTTTACAGATACGCAGTATTTT. As protein: CASSQSLWRGGFTDTQYF.

This chain joins TRBV20-1 and TRBJ1-1, with D maybe TRBD1 (5 bases). The CDR3 runs 11 residues. CDR1 is DFQATT, CDR2 SNEGSKA, per germline (reference sequence). The germline V and J ends were trimmed by 5 bases and 5 bases, with 9 bases remaining between them. The CDR3, as DNA: TGCAGTGCTGATGACAGTACTGAAGCTTTCTTT. Protein product: CSADDSTEAFF.

The rearrangement links TRBV2 to TRBJ2-5; D remains unclear. V lost 7 bases, J lost 4 bases, and 10 bases lay in between. The CDR3 totals 12 residues. Per germline, CDR1 SNHLY and CDR2 FYNNEI. CDR3 amino acids: CASTAVSETQYF. For the CDR3, the DNA is TGTGCCAGCACCGCGGTTTCAGAGACCCAGTACTTC.

The chain uses TRBV28 and TRBJ2-6; TRBD1 aligns across 8 bases. This CDR3 has 17 residues. Looked up from germline, CDR1 is MDHEN and CDR2 is SYDVKM. V was pared by 7 bases and J by 0 bases, with 8 bases of the junction left unmatched. The CDR3 DNA reads as TGTGCCAGCACCCGGACAGGGTCACTCTCTGGGGCCAACGTCCTGACTTTC. Translated: CASTRTGSLSGANVLTF. Full variable domain (missing parts from reference TRBV28 and TRBJ2-6): DVKVTQSSRYLVKRTGEKVFLECVQDMDHENMFWYRQDPGLGLRLIYFSYDVKMKEKGDIPEGYSVSREKKERFSLILESASTNQTSMYLCASTRTGSLSGANVLTFGAGSRLTVL.

The chain links TRBV19 to TRBJ2-6; 10 bases map to TRBD1. The CDR3 sequence is 17 residues long. The V segment lost 5 bases and the J segment 2 bases; nucleotides outside the gene matches: 6. Germline V gene sequence: CDR1 LNHDA, CDR2 SQIVND (reference sequence). The chain's CDR3 is CASSPGTGAPGANVLTF. Here the CDR3 DNA reads TGTGCCAGTAGTCCAGGGACAGGGGCCCCTGGGGCCAACGTCCTGACTTTC. Full variable domain (remainder filled in from reference TRBV19 and TRBJ2-6): DGGITQSPKYLFRKEGQNVTLSCEQNLNHDAMYWYRQDPGQGLRLIYYSQIVNDFQKGDIAEGYSVSREKKESFPLTVTSAQKNPTAFYLCASSPGTGAPGANVLTFGAGSRLTVL.

In its sample, this clone was seen once. V usage is TRBV11-1 and J usage is TRBJ2-5, with 8 bases lining up with TRBD2. Trimming at V came to 0 bases and at J to 4 bases, leaving 7 bases not matched to a gene. CDR3 length equals 16 residues. Germline CDR1 and CDR2: SGHAT and FQDESV (reference sequence). The CDR3 region is CASSLARAGAGETQYF. The CDR3 coding sequence is TGTGCCAGCAGCTTAGCGCGAGCGGGGGCTGGAGAGACCCAGTACTTC.

The chain employs TRBV18 and TRBJ2-4; 8 bases map to TRBD1. CDR1 is KGHSH, CDR2 LQKENI, per germline. The trim removed 6 bases at V and 8 bases at J, leaving 12 bases unmatched. This CDR3 comprises 15 residues. Here the CDR3 reads CASSPGQDLVDIQYF. CDR3 sequence (DNA): TGTGCCAGCTCGCCGGGACAGGATTTAGTGGACATTCAGTACTTC. Full variable domain (remainder filled in from reference TRBV18 and TRBJ2-4): NAGVMQNPRHLVRRRGQEARLRCSPMKGHSHVYWYRQLPEEGLKFMVYLQKENIIDESGMPKERFSAEFPKEGPSILRIQQVVRGDSAAYFCASSPGQDLVDIQYFGAGTRLSVL.